The rows below give T cell receptor beta chains drawn from one sample of a study of OX40 agonist ivuxolimab in advanced cancers. Data came from immunoSEQ multiplex PCR; TCRdb stores just in-frame clones and leaves some out. The sample has about 94,000 clones, about nine tenths seen once. Sequenced here: CD4+ or CD8+ T cells sorted from blood, sampled in a trial of the OX40 agonist ivuxolimab. Receptor source: an adult with an advanced solid tumor such as melanoma, head and neck, liver or kidney cancer. Both conserved end residues are part of each CDR3. D genes are given only for firm matches. Some rows mark clone size as missing; the rest say once, few, many or name a class of expanded clone.

DNA: TGTGCCAGCAGCTCGACCGGAAACACTGAAGCTTTCTTT; CDR3: CASSSTGNTEAFF; J: TRBJ1-1; size: few; V: TRBV2; D: -
DNA: TGCAGCGCTATCGACAGGTCGAGCTCCTACGAGCAGTACTTC; CDR3: CSAIDRSSSYEQYF; J: TRBJ2-7; size: -; V: TRBV29-1; D: -
DNA: TGTGCCAGCAGCTATCGGAAAGAGTTGGGTTCACCCCTCCACTTT; CDR3: CASSYRKELGSPLHF; J: TRBJ1-6; size: -; V: TRBV6-5; D: -
DNA: TGTGCCACCCAGACAGGGGGCTCGAACTATGGCTACACCTTC; CDR3: CATQTGGSNYGYTF; J: TRBJ1-2; size: -; V: TRBV10-3; D: TRBD1
DNA: TGTGCCAGCAGTTTAATAGGGAAGGGTGGCTACACCTTC; CDR3: CASSLIGKGGYTF; J: TRBJ1-2; size: -; V: TRBV27; D: -
DNA: TGTGCCACCGCCGGGGACTTAGGGACAGAGACCCAGTACTTC; CDR3: CATAGDLGTETQYF; J: TRBJ2-5; size: -; V: TRBV10-3; D: -
DNA: TGTGCCAGCAGCCCTCGGACAGGAAACACTGAAGCTTTCTTT; CDR3: CASSPRTGNTEAFF; J: TRBJ1-1; size: -; V: TRBV9; D: TRBD1
DNA: TGTGCCAGCAGCTTAACCATTGTGGATGAAAAACTGTTTTTT; CDR3: CASSLTIVDEKLFF; J: TRBJ1-4; size: -; V: TRBV11-2; D: -
DNA: TGCAGCGCAACCGGGCAAAATCCATCATACGAGCAGTACTTC; CDR3: CSATGQNPSYEQYF; J: TRBJ2-7; size: -; V: TRBV29-1; D: -
DNA: TGCAGCGTACAGGGTGGCAGGGGCGCGGTCTTT; CDR3: CSVQGGRGAVF; J: TRBJ1-1; size: -; V: TRBV29-1; D: -
DNA: TGTGCCAGCACCCCGACAGGCCTAAGCACAGATACGCAGTATTTT; CDR3: CASTPTGLSTDTQYF; J: TRBJ2-3; size: -; V: TRBV9; D: -
DNA: TGTGCCAGCAGCCAGTCCGGCCTCCCCCGTTACGAGCAGTACTTC; CDR3: CASSQSGLPRYEQYF; J: TRBJ2-7; size: once; V: TRBV14; D: -
DNA: TGTGCCAGCCAGGGGACCTCCTATAATTCACCCCTCCACTTT; CDR3: CASQGTSYNSPLHF; J: TRBJ1-6; size: -; V: TRBV14; D: -
DNA: TGTGCCAGCAGTTTATACGATATAACTTCCTACAATGAGCAGTTCTTC; CDR3: CASSLYDITSYNEQFF; J: TRBJ2-1; size: -; V: TRBV28; D: -
DNA: TGTGCCAGCAGCCTGGGGGTTGGGGAGCAGTACTTC; CDR3: CASSLGVGEQYF; J: TRBJ2-7; size: -; V: TRBV27; D: -
DNA: TGTGCCAGCAGCTTAGTAATCGGGACCCCAGGGGGCCCAGATACGCAGTATTTT; CDR3: CASSLVIGTPGGPDTQYF; J: TRBJ2-3; size: -; V: TRBV7-6; D: TRBD1
DNA: TGTGCCAGCAGCTTGGATAACGGCGACAATGAGCAGTTCTTC; CDR3: CASSLDNGDNEQFF; J: TRBJ2-1; size: -; V: TRBV5-5; D: -
DNA: TGCGCCAGCAGCGAAACAGGGGCCCCTGGAAACACCATATATTTT; CDR3: CASSETGAPGNTIYF; J: TRBJ1-3; size: -; V: TRBV5-1; D: TRBD1
DNA: TGTGCCAGCAGTAGACAAAAAAATGAGCAGTTCTTC; CDR3: CASSRQKNEQFF; J: TRBJ2-1; size: -; V: TRBV6-8; D: -
DNA: TGCGCCAGCAGCTTGGGGCCGGTTGGGGAGGGCGGTGAAGCTTTCTTT; CDR3: CASSLGPVGEGGEAFF; J: TRBJ1-1; size: -; V: TRBV5-1; D: -